This T cell receptor (beta chain) was recorded in a study of control samples from healthy donors and cancer patients. Losses at the gene ends were 0 bases for V and 4 bases for J; bases not matched to a gene: 9. The length of the CDR3 is 16 residues. Germline V lookup: CDR1 SGHRS, CDR2 YFSETQ. The method was immunoSEQ multiplex PCR; TCRdb's version includes in-frame clones alone and lacks a portion of them. The profile shows about 130,000 clones, more than 80% of them singletons. J is TRBJ2-7 and V is TRBV5-1, with 8 bases fitting TRBD1. Sequencing was done on a sample of blood. The TCR comes from a man aged 35-49 years in good health. The CDR3, as DNA: TGCGCCAGCAGCTTGGGGCCCGGGACAGGTTTATACGAGCAGTACTTC. Its protein product is CASSLGPGTGLYEQYF. The variable domain in full, with the rest retrieved from reference TRBV5-1 and TRBJ2-7, is KAGVTQTPRYLIKTRGQQVTLSCSPISGHRSVSWYQQTPGQGLQFLFEYFSETQRNKGNFPGRFSGRQFSNSRSEMNVSTLELGDSALYLCASSLGPGTGLYEQYFGPGTRLTVT.